This T cell receptor (beta chain) was sequenced for a study of shared clonotypes between healthy human individuals (dated by TCRdb to 2020 to 2022). With respect to the entire study: The cohort included a few men and a couple of women between 18 and 49 years of age. For each donor, three plates each were used for CD4 naive and CD4 memory, two plates were used for CD8 naive, and one plate was used for CD8 memory. Blood TCR repertoires of a handful of healthy adults were deeply sequenced to estimate repertoire size and the extent of clonotype sharing between individuals. Libraries were prepared and TCR repertoires were sequenced by different laboratories using diverse techniques, in order to increase sequencing depth and limit assay-specific biases. Leukapheresis yielded between about 0.85 and 9 billion PBMCs per donor.

Using the deep immunoSEQ assay, multiplex PCR amplified TCR CDR3 regions from genomic DNA. For each cell subset, the extracted genomic DNA was distributed evenly across all wells of several immunoSEQ 96-well plates, and each plate served as one replicate. For sorted subsets, approximately 190 ng of genomic DNA, equivalent to 25,000 to 35,000 T cell genomes, went into each replicate PCR. Purified libraries were measured with a Qubit 3.0 fluorometer, size-checked on a Bioanalyzer 2100, and measured again with the KAPA Library Quantification kit. Each immunoSEQ 96-well plate was sequenced on its own single-read 150-cycle Illumina NextSeq 550 flow cell. Processing in the source paper ran as follows. Because only junctional sequences without quality scores were contained in the immunoSEQ output, filtering matching that applied to full-length reads could not be performed. Sequences were annotated with PyIR, a Python wrapper for IgBLAST v1.9, and V/J genes and CDR3 were assigned using IMGT germline references. Any read was removed if the V/J assignment was weak (E-value above 1e-6), the CDR3 was missing, or the read contained stop codons, out-of-frame junctions, or ambiguous translated residues. V3J clonotypes were defined as sequences sharing an identical inferred V gene, J gene, and CDR3 amino acid sequence. Percentage overlap between repertoires was computed as shared unique clonotypes divided by the size of the smaller repertoire. Repertoire richness was assessed with RTK rarefaction, the Chao1 estimator, and Recon v2.1 estimates of unobserved clonotypes. For all TCRbeta clonotypes obtained by the gDNA method from a handful of donors, generation probabilities were computed with OLGA. TCRdb stores this immuneACCESS table with in-frame sequences only. Part of the clones is absent; in the studies checked, under half of the shortfall reflects unresolved V genes, and no reason is known for the rest. V, J and clone size were drawn from that table, and D and trimming were deduced from the DNA. The sample table lists about 2,100,000 clones, approximately 94% of them with a count of one. Clones ranked in the top ten supply roughly 1.8% of the sample.

This clone was observed once. Its antigen has not been determined. Base quality data are lacking; no much larger clone is found one base away. The CDR3 contains 15 residues, cysteine and phenylalanine counted. Of the read, only the CDR3 DNA is kept; its 45 bases are in frame from base 1. V is pruned by 6 bases and J by 6 bases, leaving 9 bases of the junction without a gene match. Taken from the germline V gene, the CDR1 and CDR2 loops are MDHEN and SYDVKM. Here is what the overall study found, with its caveats: Sharing across a few donors was observed for approximately 5% of naive CD4, 3% to 3.5% of naive CD8, around 2.5% of memory CD4, and roughly 0.4% of memory CD8 clonotypes. Only blood was sampled, and tissue TCR repertoires likely differ from those in blood. Larger estimated clonotype richness was generally found for naive subsets than for memory subsets. Compared with non-shared clonotypes, the clonotypes found in all four sorted-subset donors had higher generation probabilities. Rarefaction of sorted-subset datasets indicated incomplete sequencing despite the large sequencing depth. Pairwise subsampling led to the expectation that sequencing depth would affect the degree of clonotype sharing among donors. The small number of donors limited the genetic and exposure-history diversity represented.

CD8 naive samples were obtained by positive selection for CCR7 among CD45RO-negative cells, yielding a CD45RA+CCR7+ population from which TemRA cells were excluded. Healthy HIV-negative adults with no recently reported acute infections or vaccinations were included as donors. Every donor was a Caucasian adult residing in Nashville, Tennessee, USA. Blood was collected by leukapheresis, and PBMCs were isolated by Ficoll-Histopaque density gradient centrifugation and then cryopreserved in liquid nitrogen vapor phase. Purity and quantity of every magnetically sorted T cell population were checked by analytical flow cytometry. Each sorted fraction had its genomic DNA isolated and then quantified by UV absorbance on a Nanodrop 2000c.

The material sequenced was naive CD8+ T cells from PBMCs. The sample's cell subset or site label is to be understood as: CD45RA+CCR7+. This receptor was taken from a man younger than 30 in good health. Some clones in this sample may be carry-over from other donors' samples. Recombination joined TRBV28 with TRBJ2-1, with TRBD1 identical over 9 junction bases. The base sequence is TGTGCCAGCAGCTTCCGGGACAGGGAGATCAATGAGCAGTTCTTC. Its protein product is CASSFRDREINEQFF.